Listed below are T cell receptor beta chains from one sample, sequenced in a study of T cells in Graves' hyperthyroidism and ophthalmopathy. From the multiplex PCR reads, TCRdb called clonotypes with MiXCR, one entry per CDR3 protein. The table lists 730,000 or so distinct CDR3 sequences, around a sixth of them singletons. Sequencing was performed on blood. All receptors come from a woman in her forties or fifties with Graves' hyperthyroidism that later progressed to Graves' ophthalmopathy. The CDR3 runs from the conserved cysteine through the conserved F or W. The D gene is left open where the match is weak. Size is omitted from some rows. Given values are once, few, many or a class for expanded clones.

j_call | clone_size | v_call | d_call | cdr3_aa | cdr3_nt
TRBJ1-1 | few | TRBV7-6 | NA | CASSLERGRAFGHTEAFF | TGTGCCAGCAGCTTAGAGAGGGGCAGGGCGTTTGGTCACACTGAAGCTTTCTTT
TRBJ2-1 | NA | TRBV20-1 | TRBD2 | CSARVSGGPYNGQFF | TGCAGTGCTAGAGTTAGCGGGGGACCTTACAATGGGCAGTTCTTC
TRBJ2-1 | many | TRBV7-9 | TRBD2 | CASSPPLTGGYNEQFF | TGTGCCAGCAGCCCTCCTCTAACGGGGGGGTACAATGAGCAGTTCTTC
TRBJ1-4 | NA | TRBV5-6 | NA | CASSPLRAGEGKLFF | TGTGCCAGCAGCCCGCTTCGGGCAGGGGAAGGAAAACTGTTTTTT
TRBJ2-1 | few | TRBV19 | TRBD2 | CASSMSGGDYNEQFF | TGTGCCAGTAGTATGAGCGGGGGTGATTACAATGAGCAGTTCTTC
TRBJ1-5 | NA | TRBV19 | NA | CASSHGGGLNQPQHF | TGTGCCAGTAGCCACGGGGGGGGGCTCAATCAGCCCCAGCATTTT
TRBJ2-5 | few | TRBV7-2 | NA | CASSLPVEETQYF | TGTGCCAGCAGCTTGCCTGTAGAAGAGACCCAGTACTTC
TRBJ2-2 | NA | TRBV6-1 | TRBD1 | CASGPWTGNTGELFF | TGTGCCAGCGGGCCCTGGACAGGAAACACCGGGGAGCTGTTTTTT
TRBJ2-7 | few | TRBV3-1 | NA | CASSQDHGNGEQYF | TGTGCCAGCAGCCAAGATCACGGTAATGGGGAGCAGTACTTC
TRBJ2-7 | NA | TRBV6-1 | NA | CASSGRGRRSPYEQYF | TGTGCCAGCAGTGGCCGAGGCAGGCGGAGTCCCTACGAGCAGTACTTC
TRBJ2-6 | many | TRBV11-1 | NA | CASSSQAGIGANVLTF | TGTGCCAGCAGCTCGCAGGCGGGTATCGGGGCCAACGTCCTGACTTTC
TRBJ2-3 | many | TRBV9 | TRBD2 | CASSVDVGGTSTDTQYF | TGTGCCAGCAGCGTAGATGTCGGGGGGACCAGTACAGATACGCAGTATTTT
TRBJ2-5 | few | TRBV11-2 | NA | CASSHLNQGTQYF | TGTGCCAGCAGCCATCTAAACCAAGGGACCCAGTACTTC
TRBJ2-5 | few | TRBV5-1 | NA | CASYEEQETQYF | TGCGCCAGTTACGAGGAACAAGAGACCCAGTACTTC
TRBJ1-6 | NA | TRBV27 | NA | CASSLSSYVTQKDGSPLHF | TGTGCCAGCAGTTTATCGAGTTACGTTACACAAAAGGATGGTTCACCCCTCCACTTT
TRBJ2-2 | NA | TRBV6-4 | TRBD2 | CASSPGLAGAITGELFF | TGTGCCAGCAGTCCAGGACTAGCGGGGGCTATCACCGGGGAGCTGTTTTTT
TRBJ1-6 | many | TRBV7-9 | TRBD1 | CASGRGQGGSPLHF | TGTGCCAGCGGCAGGGGACAGGGAGGCTCACCCCTCCACTTT
TRBJ2-4 | NA | TRBV5-8 | NA | CASSLREGNIQYF | TGTGCCAGCAGCTTGAGGGAAGGGAACATTCAGTACTTC
TRBJ1-5 | many | TRBV3-1 | NA | CASSQDMSNQPQHF | TGTGCCAGCAGCCAAGATATGAGTAATCAGCCCCAGCATTTT
TRBJ1-1 | many | TRBV3-1 | NA | CASSQDLGGGGGTEAFF | TGTGCCAGCAGCCAAGATCTGGGTGGGGGAGGGGGCACTGAAGCTTTCTTT
TRBJ2-5 | few | TRBV5-1 | TRBD1 | CASSLAETGAKETQYF | TGCGCCAGCAGCTTGGCAGAGACAGGGGCGAAAGAGACCCAGTACTTC
TRBJ2-1 | few | TRBV9 | NA | CASSDLQQPLSEQFF | TGTGCCAGCAGCGATCTGCAGCAACCTTTGAGTGAGCAGTTCTTC
TRBJ1-2 | NA | TRBV18 | NA | CASSSGQFIYGYTF | TGTGCCAGCTCGTCCGGACAATTTATCTATGGCTACACCTTC
TRBJ1-4 | NA | TRBV4-2 | NA | CASSQGGPNEKLFF | TGTGCCAGCAGCCAGGGAGGACCCAATGAAAAACTGTTTTTT
TRBJ2-3 | many | TRBV11-2 | TRBD1 | CASSSTGSIDTQYF | TGTGCCAGCAGCTCGACAGGGAGTATAGATACGCAGTATTTT
TRBJ1-2 | few | TRBV12-3/TRBV12-4 | NA | CASSRGQQIGGNYGYTF | TGTGCCAGCAGTCGTGGACAACAAATTGGGGGTAACTATGGCTACACCTTC
TRBJ1-1 | many | TRBV2 | TRBD1 | CASSGETGGSMNTEAFF | TGTGCCAGCAGTGGGGAGACAGGGGGAAGTATGAACACTGAAGCTTTCTTT
TRBJ1-5 | many | TRBV3-1 | NA | CASSQDSSNQPQHF | TGTGCCAGCAGCCAAGACAGTAGCAATCAGCCCCAGCATTTT
TRBJ2-7 | few | TRBV6-1 | TRBD1 | CASSRRGQGGYEQYF | TGTGCCAGCAGCCGACGGGGACAGGGAGGGTACGAGCAGTACTTC
TRBJ2-2 | few | TRBV19 | TRBD1 | CASSIVWVRTGSTGELFF | TGTGCCAGTAGTATAGTCTGGGTGAGGACAGGGTCCACCGGGGAGCTGTTTTTT
TRBJ2-4 | many | TRBV2 | NA | CASSDQENIQYF | TGTGCCAGCAGTGACCAGGAAAACATTCAGTACTTC
TRBJ1-2 | NA | TRBV11-2 | TRBD1 | CASSFDRGPGGYTF | TGTGCCAGCAGCTTTGACAGGGGGCCCGGAGGCTACACCTTC
TRBJ2-3 | many | TRBV7-8 | NA | CASSYGGDKDTQYF | TGTGCCAGCAGCTATGGGGGGGACAAGGATACGCAGTATTTT
TRBJ2-5 | many | TRBV20-1 | TRBD2 | CSDPTSKEQETQYF | TGCAGTGACCCGACTAGCAAGGAACAAGAGACCCAGTACTTC
TRBJ2-7 | NA | TRBV10-2 | NA | CASSDTVDEQYF | TGCGCCAGCAGTGACACGGTGGACGAGCAGTACTTC
TRBJ1-3 | NA | TRBV19 | NA | CASGGRSGNTIYF | TGTGCCAGTGGTGGCCGTTCTGGAAACACCATATATTTT
TRBJ2-1 | many | TRBV30 | TRBD2 | CAWRTSFNEQFF | TGTGCCTGGAGGACTAGCTTCAATGAGCAGTTCTTC
TRBJ2-1 | few | TRBV4-1 | NA | CASSWTRGSYNEQFF | TGCGCCAGCAGCTGGACACGGGGCTCCTACAATGAGCAGTTCTTC
TRBJ1-5 | few | TRBV27 | TRBD1 | CASSPTQGYSNQPQHF | TGTGCCAGCAGTCCTACACAGGGGTATAGCAATCAGCCCCAGCATTTT
TRBJ1-2 | NA | TRBV7-2 | TRBD1 | CASSRPGTEGYGYTF | TGTGCCAGCAGCCGACCCGGGACAGAAGGCTATGGCTACACCTTC
TRBJ2-4 | many | TRBV11-2 | NA | CASGGNIQYF | TGTGCCAGCGGGGGAAACATTCAGTACTTC
TRBJ1-5 | few | TRBV30 | NA | CAWSEGQPSQPQHF | TGTGCCTGGAGCGAAGGACAACCGAGTCAGCCCCAGCATTTT
TRBJ1-4 | few | TRBV7-9 | NA | CASSPRTTTNEKLFF | TGTGCCAGCAGCCCGAGGACTACAACTAATGAAAAACTGTTTTTT
TRBJ2-1 | NA | TRBV29-1 | TRBD1 | CSVSETGGNEQFF | TGCAGCGTCTCTGAGACAGGGGGCAATGAGCAGTTCTTC
TRBJ2-1 | NA | TRBV27 | TRBD1 | CVSHRGPYNEQFF | TGTGTCAGTCACAGGGGGCCCTACAATGAGCAGTTCTTC
TRBJ2-3 | few | TRBV12-3/TRBV12-4 | TRBD2 | CASSLRTSGFGDTQYF | TGTGCCAGCAGTTTACGGACTAGCGGGTTCGGGGATACGCAGTATTTT
TRBJ1-1 | few | TRBV7-2 | NA | CASSGGGSMMNTEAFF | TGTGCCAGCAGCGGGGGAGGGTCCATGATGAACACTGAAGCTTTCTTT
TRBJ1-2 | few | TRBV20-1 | TRBD1 | CSAKKQGSDYGYTF | TGCAGTGCCAAGAAACAGGGGAGCGACTATGGCTACACCTTC
TRBJ2-1 | NA | TRBV29-1 | NA | CSGGSSYNEQFF | TGCAGCGGGGGTAGCTCCTACAATGAGCAGTTCTTC
TRBJ2-2 | once | TRBV5-5 | NA | CASSPSPGSNTGELFF | TGTGCCAGCAGCCCATCCCCCGGCTCGAACACCGGGGAGCTGTTTTTT
TRBJ2-6 | many | TRBV7-3 | NA | CASSLTRFVSGANVLTF | TGTGCCAGCAGCTTAACCCGTTTCGTCTCTGGGGCCAACGTCCTGACTTTC
TRBJ1-1 | few | TRBV2 | NA | CASIRTENTEAFF | TGTGCCAGCATTAGGACGGAGAACACTGAAGCTTTCTTT
TRBJ1-1 | NA | TRBV7-6 | NA | CASSFLGVPEAFF | TGTGCCAGCAGCTTCCTAGGAGTTCCTGAAGCTTTCTTT
TRBJ2-7 | NA | TRBV10-3 | TRBD1 | CAISESLNRGDDEQYF | TGTGCCATCAGTGAGTCGTTGAACAGGGGTGATGACGAGCAGTACTTC
TRBJ2-1 | NA | TRBV30 | TRBD1 | CAWRGGQGSYNEQFF | TGTGCCTGGAGGGGGGGACAGGGGTCCTACAATGAGCAGTTCTTC
TRBJ2-2 | NA | TRBV5-6 | NA | CASSLGTPNTGELFF | TGTGCCAGCAGCTTGGGGACACCGAACACCGGGGAGCTGTTTTTT
TRBJ1-1 | many | TRBV9 | NA | CASSRVGGANEAFF | TGTGCCAGCAGTCGGGTCGGGGGGGCGAATGAAGCTTTCTTT
TRBJ1-2 | few | TRBV7-9 | NA | CASSFDEDGYTF | TGTGCCAGCAGCTTTGATGAAGATGGCTACACCTTC
TRBJ2-1 | many | TRBV29-1 | TRBD1 | CSVDVQGAYNEQFF | TGCAGCGTTGACGTCCAGGGGGCTTACAATGAGCAGTTCTTC
TRBJ2-1 | NA | TRBV6-2/TRBV6-3 | TRBD2 | CASSPVPGLAGGPYNEQFF | TGTGCCAGCAGCCCAGTCCCGGGACTAGCGGGGGGTCCCTACAATGAGCAGTTCTTC